This passage covers 2 T cell receptor beta chains from one sample sequenced in a study of shared clonotypes between healthy human individuals. Produced via immunoSEQ multiplex PCR; TCRdb's table is partial and in-frame only. The table lists roughly 2.6 million clones, more than 80% of them singletons. Sequenced: naive CD4+ T cells sorted from blood. Subset: CD45RA+ positively selected. The receptors come from a young man in good health.

J is TRBJ2-7 and V is TRBV6-4, with a weak D call TRBD2 (6 bases). Looked up from germline, CDR1 is MRHNA and CDR2 is SNTAGT. The V end was cut by 4 bases, the J end by 3 bases, with 16 bases between. This CDR3 region has 15 residues. The CDR3 protein is CASSASTRQGYEQYF. CDR3 nucleotides: TGTGCCAGCAGTGCCTCGACTAGGCAGGGCTACGAGCAGTACTTC.

This chain joins TRBV15 and TRBJ1-2; possibly TRBD1 for D (6 bases). The ends were cut back, 0 bases at V and 2 bases at J, with 13 bases in the middle. The CDR3 sequence is 16 residues long. From germline, CDR1 is LNHNV and CDR2 YYDKDF (reference sequence). Here the CDR3 DNA reads TGTGCCACCAGCAGAGATGGCCGGGGGCGCAACTATGGCTACACCTTC. Amino acids: CATSRDGRGRNYGYTF.